This is a list of T cell receptor beta chains from one sample in a study of T cells in Graves' hyperthyroidism and ophthalmopathy. TCRdb re-derived calls from the multiplex PCR reads in MiXCR, one entry per CDR3 protein. The data show over 500,000 distinct CDR3 sequences, around 15% seen once. Material for sequencing was blood. The receptors stem from a woman aged 25 to 39 with Graves' ophthalmopathy. Both conserved end residues are part of each CDR3. A D gene is named only where the DNA matches it firmly. Size tells how often a clone was seen (once, few, many) or the class of an expanded clone, and some rows leave it out.

many,TRBJ2-7,-,TRBV7-2,CASSLFNTEQYF,TGTGCCAGCAGCTTATTCAACACAGAGCAGTACTTC
many,TRBJ2-2,TRBD1,TRBV7-2,CASSFPFRRTGLRTGELFF,TGTGCCAGCAGCTTCCCGTTCCGTCGGACAGGGTTGAGGACCGGGGAGCTGTTTTTT
many,TRBJ2-5,-,TRBV27,CASSSSPYQETQYF,TGTGCCAGCAGTTCTAGTCCGTACCAAGAGACCCAGTACTTC
-,TRBJ2-3,-,TRBV4-3,CASSQDIGAPTDTQYF,TGCGCCAGCAGCCAAGATATAGGAGCCCCCACAGATACGCAGTATTTT
-,TRBJ2-6,-,TRBV5-6,CASSLKGPGANVLTF,TGTGCCAGCAGCTTGAAAGGGCCTGGGGCCAACGTCCTGACTTTC
many,TRBJ2-7,-,TRBV20-1,CSAPSSTESSYEQYF,TGCAGTGCTCCCAGCTCGACAGAGAGCTCCTACGAGCAGTACTTC
-,TRBJ2-2,-,TRBV20-1,CSASATGSRTGELFF,TGCAGTGCTAGCGCCACAGGGAGCCGGACCGGGGAGCTGTTTTTT
-,TRBJ1-4,-,TRBV2,CASKDRTHHNGKLFF,TGTGCCAGCAAGGACAGAACTCACCATAATGGAAAACTGTTTTTT
many,TRBJ2-7,-,TRBV3-1,CASSQDNAVTYEQYF,TGTGCCAGCAGCCAAGATAATGCCGTAACCTACGAGCAGTACTTC
-,TRBJ1-2,-,TRBV14,CASSHRENYGYTF,TGTGCCAGCAGCCACCGGGAAAACTATGGCTACACCTTC
-,TRBJ2-7,-,TRBV24-1,CATGYEGVYEQYF,TGTGCCACCGGTTATGAGGGGGTCTACGAGCAGTACTTC
few,TRBJ2-2,TRBD1,TRBV5-4,CASNPGQGAVGELFF,TGTGCCAGCAATCCGGGACAGGGGGCGGTCGGGGAGCTGTTTTTT
many,TRBJ1-4,-,TRBV2,CASRSDQQATNEKLFF,TGTGCCAGCAGGAGTGACCAACAAGCAACTAATGAAAAACTGTTTTTT
many,TRBJ2-3,-,TRBV30,CAWTPGQSTDTQYF,TGTGCCTGGACTCCAGGACAGTCCACAGATACGCAGTATTTT
few,TRBJ1-2,-,TRBV30,CAWTPGGYGYTF,TGTGCCTGGACTCCCGGGGGGTATGGCTACACCTTC